This TCR beta chain was observed in a study of T cell repertoires in cytomegalovirus infection. About the study: Both CMV infection and a matching HLA type were indicated by public TCR beta signatures.

Study results and limitations: Across the ex vivo response, the dominant clonotypes were HLA-C-restricted CMV-specific TCR beta clonotypes.

About this clonotype: The antigen remains undetermined.

TCRdb analysed the reads with MiXCR anew, one entry per CDR3 protein. The sample lists roughly 500,000 distinct CDR3 sequences; roughly a third were seen once. The V and J ends lost 7 bases and 3 bases, in that order; junction bases with no gene match: 11. CDR3 length equals 16 residues. Germline loops: CDR1 MDHEN, CDR2 SYDVKM. The chain combines TRBV28 with TRBJ2-7, with 11 bases matching TRBD2. Here the sequenced sample was cultured PBMCs, taken from culture after CMV antigen stimulation. The source of this sequence is a human donor in good health (CMV status not recorded). Some clones in this sample may be carry-over from other donors' samples. CDR3 nucleotides: TGTGCCAGCAACCCCGGGGGGACTAGCGGCCGCTACGAGCAGTACTTC. It encodes CASNPGGTSGRYEQYF. The whole variable domain, filled in from reference TRBV28 and TRBJ2-7, reads DVKVTQSSRYLVKRTGEKVFLECVQDMDHENMFWYRQDPGLGLRLIYFSYDVKMKEKGDIPEGYSVSREKKERFSLILESASTNQTSMYLCASNPGGTSGRYEQYFGPGTRLTVT.